One and the same sample provided the 18 T cell receptor beta chains below, sequenced in a study of T-cell memory formation after mild COVID-19 listed by TCRdb under 2021. The library came from 5' RACE. Sequencing relied on an Illumina NovaSeq 6000. TCRdb reran the public reads through fastp at Q25 and MiXCR, keeping productive beta chains. CDR3 protein sequences are deduplicated, and each keeps its most common genes and DNA. Within this sample are more than 300,000 distinct CDR3 sequences, with roughly 20% of them counted one time only. 20% to 25% of the sample goes to the ten largest clones. The sequenced sample was PBMCs or a T cell subset sorted from them (not recorded which). These receptor sequences come from a man aged 18 to 30 who had mild COVID-19 (a few samples of this study predate the infection). The sample titles of this study are shuffled in the database, so cell type and time point are left out; the donor was told from shared clones.

This clonotype was observed a handful of times. The rearrangement links TRBV24-1 to TRBJ2-5; the D is unclear. The CDR3 sequence is 11 residues long. From germline, CDR1 is KGHDR and CDR2 SFDVKD. Trimming took 4 bases from V and 5 from J, leaving 4 bases between them. The CDR3 DNA reads TGTGCCACCAGTGAGTCTGAGACCCAGTACTTC. Translation: CATSESETQYF.

This chain uses TRBV6-1 with TRBJ2-3; the D call may be TRBD1 or TRBD2 (6 bases each). V shed 11 bases and J shed 2 bases, with 14 bases lying between them. The germline CDR1 and CDR2 sequences are MNHNS and SASEGT. This CDR3 has 13 amino acids. The CDR3 spells CAGGRETTDTQYF. DNA for the CDR3: TGTGCCGGGGGGCGGGAAACCACAGATACGCAGTATTTT.

This clonotype was picked up a small number of times. The chain is built from TRBV5-1 and TRBJ2-5; maybe TRBD1 (5 bases). CDR1 is SGHRS and CDR2 is YFSETQ in the germline V gene. The CDR3 contains 14 residues. Trimming stripped 4 bases from V and 7 bases from J, with 17 bases between. CDR3 sequence: CASSTLGSRVTQYF. The CDR3 DNA reads as TGCGCCAGCAGCACCCTAGGATCCAGGGTGACCCAGTACTTC.

This clonotype was recorded a few times. The chain couples TRBV14 to TRBJ1-4; D may be TRBD1 (6 bases). V was trimmed by 4 bases and J by 8 bases, leaving 14 bases between them. Germline V gene data show CDR1 as SGHDN and CDR2 as FVKESK. The CDR3 sequence is 14 residues long. DNA of the CDR3: TGTGCCAGCAGCCTGAGAGGGGGAGAAGAAAAACTGTTTTTT. It is translated as CASSLRGGEEKLFF.

The V and J genes are TRBV20-1 and TRBJ2-3; the D is unclear. This CDR3 spans 13 amino acids. V was pared by 1 base and J by 3 bases, with 8 bases between. Germline assignment: CDR1 DFQATT and CDR2 SNEGSKA (reference sequence). DNA of the CDR3: TGCAGTGCTAGAGCCACGAGTACAGATACGCAGTATTTT. Its translation is CSARATSTDTQYF.

This clonotype showed up just a few times. This sequence joins TRBV3-1 and TRBJ2-3; 8 bases match TRBD2. Trimming took 2 bases from V and 8 from J; bases not matched to a gene: 6. The CDR3 is 14 amino acids. Per germline, CDR1 LGHDT and CDR2 YNNKEL (reference sequence). This CDR3 is CASSQQRGTATQYF. The CDR3 DNA reads TGTGCCAGCAGCCAACAGCGGGGGACGGCTACGCAGTATTTT.

The chain carries TRBV29-1 and TRBJ2-2, with TRBD1 matching 7 bases. From germline, CDR1 is SQVTM and CDR2 ANQGSEA. The CDR3 is made up of 15 amino acids. Losses at the gene ends were 1 base for V and 6 bases for J; bases not matched to a gene: 8. The CDR3 sequence: CSVEVQNRGPGELFF. The CDR3 nucleotides read TGCAGCGTTGAAGTTCAGAACAGGGGTCCCGGGGAGCTGTTTTTT.

In its sample, this clonotype was seen many times. The rearrangement links TRBV28 to TRBJ2-7, with D uncertain. The length of the CDR3 is 13 residues. V lost 7 bases and J 6 bases, leaving 16 bases between the germline ends. Germline V CDR1 and CDR2: MDHEN, SYDVKM. The CDR3 bases are TGTGCCAGCACTACCGACCGGGCCGGCGAGCAGTACGTC. Amino acids: CASTTDRAGEQYV.

This chain joins TRBV9 and TRBJ2-3, with D perhaps matching TRBD1 (5 bases). Germline-derived CDR1 and CDR2 are SGDLS and YYNGEE. Trimming left V 0 bases short and J 2 bases short, with 10 bases between. The CDR3 extends over 15 amino acids. CDR3 sequence reads: CASSVAGHPTDTQYF. In DNA, the CDR3 is TGTGCCAGCAGCGTAGCTGGACACCCCACAGATACGCAGTATTTT. Full variable domain (missing parts from reference TRBV9 and TRBJ2-3): DSGVTQTPKHLITATGQRVTLRCSPRSGDLSVYWYQQSLDQGLQFLIQYYNGEERAKGNILERFSAQQFPDLHSELNLSSLELGDSALYFCASSVAGHPTDTQYFGPGTRLTVL.

This clonotype came up a few times. The chain combines TRBV7-8 with TRBJ2-5, with D maybe TRBD2 (6 bases). The length of the CDR3 is 13 residues. Trimming shortened V by 2 bases and J by 4 bases, and 8 bases separated the two germline ends. CDR1 is SGHVS and CDR2 is FQNEAQ in the germline V gene. CDR3 residues: CASSLMGGETQYF. CDR3 DNA sequence: TGTGCCAGCAGCTTAATGGGAGGAGAGACCCAGTACTTC.

This clonotype occurred a few times. The chain recombines TRBV9 with TRBJ2-7, with 8 bases fitting TRBD1. The CDR3 is 15 residues long. Unmatched junction bases numbered 8, after V lost 3 bases and J lost 3 bases. Germline V gives CDR1 SGDLS, CDR2 YYNGEE. The CDR3 reads CASSAGPGQGYEQYF. CDR3 bases: TGTGCCAGCAGCGCAGGCCCAGGACAGGGCTACGAGCAGTACTTC.

The chain carries TRBV12-3 or TRBV12-4 and TRBJ1-2; D gene ambiguous. V lost 0 bases, J lost 6 bases, and 5 bases lay in between. The CDR3 is 12 residues long. The CDR3 loop reads CASSLARNGYTF. Here the CDR3 DNA reads TGTGCCAGCAGTTTAGCAAGGAATGGCTACACCTTC.

This chain joins TRBV9 and TRBJ2-1, with a possible D match to TRBD1 (6 bases). Germline values: CDR1 SGDLS, CDR2 YYNGEE. The CDR3 totals 15 residues. V gave up 5 bases and J gave up 5 bases, with 17 bases separating them. The CDR3, as DNA: TGTGCCAGCAGTATAGACCACAGGGAGAACAATGAGCAGTTCTTC. Translated: CASSIDHRENNEQFF. The whole variable domain, remainder taken from reference TRBV9 and TRBJ2-1, is DSGVTQTPKHLITATGQRVTLRCSPRSGDLSVYWYQQSLDQGLQFLIQYYNGEERAKGNILERFSAQQFPDLHSELNLSSLELGDSALYFCASSIDHRENNEQFFGPGTRLTVL.

This chain connects TRBV20-1 to TRBJ1-6; 9 nucleotides line up with TRBD1. Trimming removed 3 bases from V and 8 bases from J; junction bases left unmatched: 8. CDR3 length: 15 residues. The germline V gene has CDR1 DFQATT and CDR2 SNEGSKA (reference sequence). The chain's CDR3 is CSASPLDRGYSPLHF. DNA of the CDR3: TGCAGTGCTAGTCCCTTGGACAGGGGTTATTCACCCCTCCACTTT.

This clonotype occurred a few times. The rearrangement uses TRBV6-5 and TRBJ1-5; D remains ambiguous. V lost 2 bases and J lost 9, with 11 bases in between. The V gene's germline CDR1 is MNHEY and CDR2 SVGAGI. The CDR3 totals 13 residues. CDR3 coding DNA: TGTGCCAGCAGTTACGGGTCGGAGGGGCCCCAGCATTTT. Amino acid sequence: CASSYGSEGPQHF.

This clonotype came up a few times. The chain recombines TRBV6-6 with TRBJ2-6; D uncertain. Between the trimmed V and J ends, which lost 10 bases and 2 bases, there was a span of 6 bases. Germline V CDR1 and CDR2: MNHNY, SVGAGI (reference sequence). The CDR3 spans 12 residues. In DNA, the CDR3 is TGTGCCATGCTTACTGGGGCCAACGTCCTGACTTTC. Amino acid sequence: CAMLTGANVLTF.

This clonotype has just a few counts. The CDR3 DNA sequence: TGTGCCAGCAGCTTATCAGGGGTAGGGGGTCAGCCCCAGCATTTT. Protein product: CASSLSGVGGQPQHF. V usage is TRBV7-9 and J usage is TRBJ1-5; maybe TRBD1 (6 bases). CDR1 is SEHNR, CDR2 FQNEAQ, per germline (reference sequence). This CDR3 is built from 15 residues. V was shortened by 2 bases and J by 6 bases, with 14 bases between the two germline ends.

The chain recombines TRBV5-6 with TRBJ1-1, with TRBD1 identical over 9 bases. The V gene end was trimmed by 4 bases and the J gene end by 6 bases; junction bases not matched to a gene: 10. Germline V CDR1 and CDR2: SGHDT, YYEEEE. The CDR3 consists of 15 residues. The CDR3 loop is CASSRRGTGHSEAFF. The CDR3, as DNA: TGTGCCAGCAGCCGCCGCGGGACAGGGCATTCTGAAGCTTTCTTT. Combining the CDR3 with reference TRBV5-6 and TRBJ1-1 gives the whole variable domain DAGVTQSPTHLIKTRGQQVTLRCSPKSGHDTVSWYQQALGQGPQFIFQYYEEEERQRGNFPDRFSGHQFPNYSSELNVNALLLGDSALYLCASSRRGTGHSEAFFGQGTRLTVV.